Given below is one T cell receptor (beta chain) in context. Its target is not known. Sequencing was performed with immunoSEQ multiplex PCR; in TCRdb, only in-frame clones are kept and a portion is missing. This repertoire shows around 100,000 clones, approximately 90% found once; its top ten account for roughly 15%. This entry comes from a study of identifying expanded T cells in peripheral blood. Broader study findings: Across healthy donors, higher total template counts meant significantly greater roughly two-week count variance.

The V and J ends lost 4 bases and 11 bases respectively, with 14 bases between them. The CDR3 runs 13 residues. Germline CDR1 reads MGHRA; CDR2 reads YSYEKL. The sequence was obtained from a person between 18 and 70 years old in good health. This chain connects TRBV4-1 to TRBJ1-4; unclear D gene. Specimen: blood. CDR3 protein: CASSRDPEQKLFF. CDR3 DNA sequence: TGCGCCAGCAGCCGAGACCCCGAGCAGAAACTGTTTTTT.